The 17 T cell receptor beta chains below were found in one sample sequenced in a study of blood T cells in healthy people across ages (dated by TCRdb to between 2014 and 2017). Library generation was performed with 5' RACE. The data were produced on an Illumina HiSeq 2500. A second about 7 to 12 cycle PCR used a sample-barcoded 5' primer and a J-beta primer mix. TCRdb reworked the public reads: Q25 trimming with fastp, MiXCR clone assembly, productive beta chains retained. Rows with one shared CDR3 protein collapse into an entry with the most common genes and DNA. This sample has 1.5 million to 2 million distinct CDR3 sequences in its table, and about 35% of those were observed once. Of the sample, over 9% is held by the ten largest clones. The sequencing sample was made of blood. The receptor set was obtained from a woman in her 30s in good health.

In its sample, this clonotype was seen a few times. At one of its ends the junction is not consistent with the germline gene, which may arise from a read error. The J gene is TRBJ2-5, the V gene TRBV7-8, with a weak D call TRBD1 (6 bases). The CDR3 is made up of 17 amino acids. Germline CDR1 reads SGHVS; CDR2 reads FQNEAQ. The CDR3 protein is CASSLAVRGRQQEAQYF. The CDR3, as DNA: TGTGCCAGCAGCTTAGCGGTCAGGGGACGGCAGCAAGAGGCCCAGTACTTC.

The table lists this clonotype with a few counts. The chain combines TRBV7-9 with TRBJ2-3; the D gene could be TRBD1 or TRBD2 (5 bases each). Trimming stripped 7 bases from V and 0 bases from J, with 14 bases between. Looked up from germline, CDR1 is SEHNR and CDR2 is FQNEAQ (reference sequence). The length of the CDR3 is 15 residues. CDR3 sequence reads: CASTPGTSSTDTQYF. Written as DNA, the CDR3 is TGTGCCAGCACCCCCGGGACGAGTAGCACAGATACGCAGTATTTT.

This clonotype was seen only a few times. The DNA for the CDR3 is TGTGCCAGCAGCCCCCAGGGGCGGCAAGAGACCCAGTACTTC. This encodes CASSPQGRQETQYF. The chain recombines TRBV7-3 with TRBJ2-5; perhaps TRBD1 as D (6 bases). V was cut by 5 bases and J by 2 bases, with 12 bases left in between. CDR3 length equals 14 residues. Germline V gives CDR1 SGHTA, CDR2 FQGTGA. Full variable domain (rest looked up from reference TRBV7-3 and TRBJ2-5): GAGVSQTPSNKVTEKGKYVELRCDPISGHTALYWYRQSLGQGPEFLIYFQGTGAADDSGLPNDRFFAVRPEGSVSTLKIQRTERGDSAVYLCASSPQGRQETQYFGPGTRLLVL.

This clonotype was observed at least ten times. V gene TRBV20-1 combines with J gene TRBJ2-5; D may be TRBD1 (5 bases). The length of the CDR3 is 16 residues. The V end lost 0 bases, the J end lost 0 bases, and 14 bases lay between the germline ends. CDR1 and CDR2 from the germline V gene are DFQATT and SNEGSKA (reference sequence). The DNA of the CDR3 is TGCAGTGCTAGAGACCCTATGACAGCGTACCAAGAGACCCAGTACTTC. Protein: CSARDPMTAYQETQYF.

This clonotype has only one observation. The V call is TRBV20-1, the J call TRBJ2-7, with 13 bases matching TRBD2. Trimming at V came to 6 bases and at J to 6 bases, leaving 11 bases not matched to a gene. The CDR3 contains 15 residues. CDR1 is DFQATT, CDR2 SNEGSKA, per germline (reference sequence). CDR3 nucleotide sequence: TGCAGTGCCTTAACCGGGACTAGCGGGATATCCGAGCAGTACTTC. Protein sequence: CSALTGTSGISEQYF.

The CDR3 is CASRSGGPLLRQPQHF. CDR3 DNA: TGTGCCAGCAGGAGTGGGGGTCCTCTTTTGAGGCAGCCCCAGCATTTT. V and J are TRBV27 and TRBJ1-5, with a possible D match to TRBD1 (5 bases). The germline CDR1 and CDR2 sequences are MNHEY and SMNVEV (reference sequence). The ends were cut back, 6 bases at V and 7 bases at J, with 22 bases in the middle. The CDR3 covers 16 residues.

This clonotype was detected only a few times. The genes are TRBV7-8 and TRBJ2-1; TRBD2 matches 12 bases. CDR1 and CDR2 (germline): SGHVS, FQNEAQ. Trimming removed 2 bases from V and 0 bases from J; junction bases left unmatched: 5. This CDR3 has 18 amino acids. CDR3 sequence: CASSLTSGGPFSYNEQFF. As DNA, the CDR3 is TGTGCCAGCAGCTTAACTAGCGGGGGGCCTTTCTCCTACAATGAGCAGTTCTTC.

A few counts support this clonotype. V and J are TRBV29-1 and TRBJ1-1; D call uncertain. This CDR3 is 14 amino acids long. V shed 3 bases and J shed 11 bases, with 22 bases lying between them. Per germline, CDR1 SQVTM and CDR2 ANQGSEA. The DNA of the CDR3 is TGCAGCGTTGATTCAAAACTCGGACTTACGCGGGCTTTCTTT. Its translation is CSVDSKLGLTRAFF. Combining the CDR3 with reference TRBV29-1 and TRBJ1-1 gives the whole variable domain SAVISQKPSRDICQRGTSLTIQCQVDSQVTMMFWYRQQPGQSLTLIATANQGSEATYESGFVIDKFPISRPNLTFSTLTVSNMSPEDSSIYLCSVDSKLGLTRAFFGQGTRLTVV.

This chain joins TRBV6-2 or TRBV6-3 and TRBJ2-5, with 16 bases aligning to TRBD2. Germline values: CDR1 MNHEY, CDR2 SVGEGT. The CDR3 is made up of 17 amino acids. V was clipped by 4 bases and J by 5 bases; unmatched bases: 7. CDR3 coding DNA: TGTGCCAGCAGTTCCGGGACTAGCGGGAGGGCCGTTGAGACCCAGTACTTC. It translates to CASSSGTSGRAVETQYF.

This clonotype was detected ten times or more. CDR3 DNA sequence: TGCGCCAGCAGCCAAACGAGCGGGAGAGGGGAGACCCAGTACTTC. It translates to CASSQTSGRGETQYF. This sequence joins TRBV4-3 and TRBJ2-5; 8 bases align to TRBD2. CDR3 length equals 15 residues. Germline V gene sequence: CDR1 LGHNA, CDR2 YSLEER. V lost 2 bases and J lost 5; bases outside the gene matches: 7.

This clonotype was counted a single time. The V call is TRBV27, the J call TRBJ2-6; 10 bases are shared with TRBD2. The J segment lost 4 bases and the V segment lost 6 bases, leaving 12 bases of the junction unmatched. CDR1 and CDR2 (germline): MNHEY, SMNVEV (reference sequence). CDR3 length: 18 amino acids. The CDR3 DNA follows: TGTGCCAGCAGGGAGACTAGCGGGCTTCCCCCGGGGGCCAACGTCCTGACTTTC. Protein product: CASRETSGLPPGANVLTF.

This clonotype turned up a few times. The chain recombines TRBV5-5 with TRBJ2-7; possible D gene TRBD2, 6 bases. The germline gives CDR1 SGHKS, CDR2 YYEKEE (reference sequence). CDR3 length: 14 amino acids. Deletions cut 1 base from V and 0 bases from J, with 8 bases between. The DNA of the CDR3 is TGTGCCAGCAGCTTGAGGGACTTCTCCTACGAGCAGTACTTC. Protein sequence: CASSLRDFSYEQYF.

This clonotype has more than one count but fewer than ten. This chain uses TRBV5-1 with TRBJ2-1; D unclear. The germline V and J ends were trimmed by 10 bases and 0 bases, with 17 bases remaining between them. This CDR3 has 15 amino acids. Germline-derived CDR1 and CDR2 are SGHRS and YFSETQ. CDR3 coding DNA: TGCGCCGGCGCGCTTCCTCCAAGCTCCTACAATGAGCAGTTCTTC. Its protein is CAGALPPSSYNEQFF.

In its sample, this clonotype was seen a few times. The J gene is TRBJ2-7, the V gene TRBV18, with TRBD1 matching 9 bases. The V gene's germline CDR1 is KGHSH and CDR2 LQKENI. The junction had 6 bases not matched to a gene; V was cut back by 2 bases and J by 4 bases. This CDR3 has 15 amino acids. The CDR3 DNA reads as TGTGCCAGCTCACCAGCGGGACAGGGTAAATACGAGCAGTACTTC. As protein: CASSPAGQGKYEQYF.

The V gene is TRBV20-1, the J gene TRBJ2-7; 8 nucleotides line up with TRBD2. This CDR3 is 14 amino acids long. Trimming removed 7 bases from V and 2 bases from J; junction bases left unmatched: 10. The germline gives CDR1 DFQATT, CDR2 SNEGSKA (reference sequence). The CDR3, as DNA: TGCAGTGTACAGCCGGGGCGGGGGGCCTACGAGCAGTACTTC. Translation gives CSVQPGRGAYEQYF.

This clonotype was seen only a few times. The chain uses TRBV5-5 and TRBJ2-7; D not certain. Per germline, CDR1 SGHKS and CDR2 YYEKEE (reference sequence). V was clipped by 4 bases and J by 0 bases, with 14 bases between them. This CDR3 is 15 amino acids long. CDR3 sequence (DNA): TGTGCCAGCAGCACCCAGCCAATGAGCTCCTACGAGCAGTACTTC. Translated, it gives CASSTQPMSSYEQYF.

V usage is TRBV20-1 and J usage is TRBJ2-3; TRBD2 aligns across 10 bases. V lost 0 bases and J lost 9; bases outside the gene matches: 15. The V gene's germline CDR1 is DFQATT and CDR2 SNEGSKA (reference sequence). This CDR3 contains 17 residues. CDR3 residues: CSARDLKRGGSQTTQYF. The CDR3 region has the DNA TGCAGTGCTAGAGATCTGAAGCGGGGGGGTTCGCAAACAACGCAGTATTTT.